The 21 T cell receptor beta chains below all came from one sample that was sequenced in a study of read filtering for tumor transcriptome and immune sequencing. This library used about 360 ng RNA and molecular barcoded adaptors spanning alpha/delta and beta/gamma chains. TCRdb independently ran MiXCR on the reads; one entry per CDR3 protein. Among about 35,000 distinct CDR3 sequences, approximately 14% were seen once, and the ten largest hold around 6.5%. The sequenced sample was a population of CD138-negative cells sorted from bone marrow. The source is a donor at least 40 years old with multiple myeloma.

In its sample, this clonotype ranks as medium-sized. The chain employs TRBV7-9 and TRBJ2-1, with 9 bases fitting TRBD1. The junction had 13 bases not matched to a gene; V was cut back by 6 bases and J by 7 bases. Germline-derived CDR1 and CDR2 are SEHNR and FQNEAQ (reference sequence). The CDR3 has 16 amino acids. CDR3: CASRSSGTGIRNEQFF. In DNA form, the CDR3 reads TGTGCCAGCAGAAGCTCCGGGACAGGGATTCGAAATGAGCAGTTCTTC.

For this clonotype: Since a much larger clone is just one base distant, this may be a read error. The rearrangement uses TRBV11-3 and TRBJ2-5; perhaps TRBD2 as D (5 bases). Germline V gene lookup returns CDR1 SGHNT and CDR2 YENEEA. This CDR3 comprises 17 residues. Trimming took 5 bases from V and 4 from J, leaving 23 bases between them. DNA of the CDR3: TGTGCCAGCAGCCCTTGGTATAAAGGGTGGGAGAGAGAGACCCAGTACTTC. It yields the protein CASSPWYKGWERETQYF.

The chain employs TRBV3-1 and TRBJ1-2; D not certain. This CDR3 has 14 residues. V was cut by 4 bases and J by 4 bases, with 13 bases left in between. Germline lookup yields CDR1 LGHDT and CDR2 YNNKEL (reference sequence). The CDR3 spells CASSPWTETYGYTF. DNA of the CDR3: TGTGCCAGCAGCCCCTGGACGGAAACCTATGGCTACACCTTC.

This clonotype has a count of ten or more. V and J are TRBV12-3 or TRBV12-4 and TRBJ1-5; D is unresolved. CDR3 size: 13 residues. V dropped 3 bases and J dropped 7 bases, with 10 bases sitting between them. CDR3 sequence: CASSFPPGQPQHF. The DNA for the CDR3 is TGTGCCAGCAGTTTCCCCCCCGGACAGCCCCAGCATTTT.

This clonotype was recorded many times. The J gene is TRBJ2-1, the V gene TRBV5-1; 13 bases match TRBD2. The V gene's germline CDR1 is SGHRS and CDR2 YFSETQ. Losses at the gene ends were 6 bases for V and 6 bases for J; bases not matched to a gene: 9. The CDR3 extends over 16 amino acids. As DNA, the CDR3 is TGCGCCAGCACGCCGCGGACTAGCGGGAGTACCAATGAGCAGTTCTTC. Translated, it gives CASTPRTSGSTNEQFF.

This clonotype was detected many times. The rearrangement joins TRBV7-9 to TRBJ1-5; weak D call: TRBD1 (5 bases). The CDR3 is 12 residues long. Germline values: CDR1 SEHNR, CDR2 FQNEAQ (reference sequence). The V and J ends lost 7 bases and 5 bases respectively, with 9 bases between them. The CDR3, as DNA: TGTGCCAGCACGGCGGGGGATCAGCCCCAGCATTTT. Protein: CASTAGDQPQHF.

This clonotype was recorded many times. V usage is TRBV7-9 and J usage is TRBJ2-7; the D is unclear. Germline assignment: CDR1 SEHNR and CDR2 FQNEAQ (reference sequence). The CDR3 sequence is 12 residues long. V was clipped by 7 bases and J by 0 bases, with 7 bases between them. The CDR3 spells CASNSDSYEQYF. DNA for the CDR3: TGTGCCAGCAACTCGGACTCCTACGAGCAGTACTTC.

This clonotype was observed at least ten times. The junction differs from germline at one of its ends, possibly a read error. The rearrangement links TRBV7-7 to TRBJ2-3; no clear D. The CDR3 contains 14 residues. Per the germline V gene, CDR1 is SSHAT and CDR2 is FNYEAQ (reference sequence). CDR3 nucleotide sequence: TGTGCTAGCAGCTTCAGTAGGAGCACAGATACGCAGTATTTT. Its protein is CASSFSRSTDTQYF.

Comments on this clonotype: The conserved phenylalanine or tryptophan is not found at the CDR3 terminus, so this likely reflects a read error. The DNA is left out, because the CDR3 cannot be placed on it with certainty; the CDR3 is given as TCRdb lists it. The V and J genes are TRBV2 and TRBJ1-6. The length of the CDR3 is 13 amino acids, counting both ends. Germline V gene sequence: CDR1 SNHLY, CDR2 FYNNEI. CDR3 sequence reads: CASTRTENSPRHL.

This clonotype was counted at least ten times. J is TRBJ2-2 and V is TRBV27; no clear D. Trimming pared 3 bases from V and 1 base from J, leaving 12 bases between. Germline CDR1 MNHEY, CDR2 SMNVEV (reference sequence). The CDR3 runs 16 residues. CDR3 protein: CASSFGVVGNTGELFF. The CDR3 bases are TGTGCCAGCAGTTTTGGCGTCGTGGGGAACACCGGGGAGCTGTTTTTT.

This clonotype showed up many times. The V and J genes are TRBV15 and TRBJ1-1, with D possibly TRBD1 on 5 matching bases. The CDR3 contains 14 residues. CDR1 and CDR2 from the germline V gene are LNHNV and YYDKDF (reference sequence). V was trimmed by 5 bases and J by 6 bases, leaving 16 bases between them. In DNA form, the CDR3 reads TGTGCCACCAGCTCCGAGCTGGGGGGGGCTGAAGCTTTCTTT. Translated, it gives CATSSELGGAEAFF.

This clonotype was seen a handful of times. The gene calls are TRBV7-9 and TRBJ2-3, with D possibly being TRBD2 (6 bases). CDR3 length: 16 residues. V was cut by 2 bases and J by 2 bases, with 14 bases left in between. The V gene's germline CDR1 is SEHNR and CDR2 FQNEAQ (reference sequence). DNA of the CDR3: TGTGCCAGCAGCTTATACGAGGCGGGATCCACAGATACGCAGTATTTT. Amino acid sequence: CASSLYEAGSTDTQYF.

In this sample, this clonotype turned up many times. The rearrangement joins TRBV20-1 to TRBJ1-6, with D maybe TRBD1 (5 bases). Trimming removed 0 bases at V and 9 bases at J, with 12 bases between. This CDR3 spans 14 amino acids. The germline V gene has CDR1 DFQATT and CDR2 SNEGSKA (reference sequence). This CDR3 reads CSARDLAGISPLHF. CDR3 DNA sequence: TGCAGTGCTAGAGATCTAGCAGGGATTTCACCCCTCCACTTT.

Many counts were recorded for this clonotype. The rearrangement links TRBV12-3 or TRBV12-4 to TRBJ2-2; D is ambiguous. This CDR3 spans 13 amino acids. Trimming removed 5 bases from V and 7 bases from J, with 11 bases in between. The CDR3: CASSPPPFGELFF. CDR3 nucleotide sequence: TGTGCCAGCAGTCCCCCCCCCTTCGGGGAGCTGTTTTTT.

This clonotype was found a few times. The V call is TRBV9, the J call TRBJ1-1, with no clear D. With 0 bases removed from V and 1 base from J, the gap between germline ends came to 4 bases. The CDR3 has 13 amino acids. In germline, CDR1 is SGDLS, CDR2 YYNGEE. The chain's CDR3 is CASSVEQNTEAFF. In DNA form, the CDR3 reads TGTGCCAGCAGCGTAGAACAGAACACTGAAGCTTTCTTT. Variable domain in full (rest from reference TRBV9 and TRBJ1-1): DSGVTQTPKHLITATGQRVTLRCSPRSGDLSVYWYQQSLDQGLQFLIQYYNGEERAKGNILERFSAQQFPDLHSELNLSSLELGDSALYFCASSVEQNTEAFFGQGTRLTVV.

The table lists this clonotype with many counts. The genes are TRBV7-8 and TRBJ2-5; D uncertain. This CDR3 has 14 amino acids. The V end was cut by 5 bases, the J end by 4 bases, with 14 bases between. CDR1 is SGHVS, CDR2 FQNEAQ, per germline. In nucleotides, the CDR3 is TGTGCCAGCAGCACTGGCTCACAGACAGAGACCCAGTACTTC. Protein sequence: CASSTGSQTETQYF.

This clonotype was seen repeatedly, ten times or more. The chain recombines TRBV6-1 with TRBJ1-1, with 7 bases aligning to TRBD1. Trimming at V came to 6 bases and at J to 4 bases, leaving 8 bases not matched to a gene. Germline V gives CDR1 MNHNS, CDR2 SASEGT. The CDR3 extends over 14 amino acids. The CDR3 sequence is CASRVDRAGTEAFF. CDR3 nucleotides: TGTGCCAGCAGGGTTGACAGGGCGGGCACTGAAGCTTTCTTT.

This clonotype appeared many times. The chain uses TRBV20-1 and TRBJ2-2; D unresolved. V was cut by 8 bases and J by 6 bases, with 10 bases left in between. From germline, CDR1 is DFQATT and CDR2 SNEGSKA (reference sequence). The CDR3 consists of 11 residues. Here the CDR3 reads CSSIRSGELFF. DNA of the CDR3: TGCAGTTCGATACGTTCCGGGGAGCTGTTTTTT.

Regarding this clonotype: Relative to the germline gene, one junction end is altered; a read error may explain this. The rearrangement links TRBV6-5 to TRBJ2-1, with D possibly matching TRBD2 (5 bases). Germline-derived CDR1 and CDR2 are MNHEY and SVGAGI. This CDR3 comprises 15 residues. CDR3 in DNA: TGTGACAGCAGTAATAGCGTAGGCTTCTCCAATGAGCAGTTCTTC. This gives the protein CDSSNSVGFSNEQFF.

Concerning this clonotype: A read error likely explains this, since a far larger clone differs by one base. V gene TRBV7-9 combines with J gene TRBJ2-1, with 12 bases identical to TRBD2. V trimming: 5 bases; J trimming: 10 bases; junction bases outside the gene matches: 6. The germline V gene has CDR1 SEHNR and CDR2 FQNEAQ (reference sequence). The CDR3 contains 14 residues. The CDR3: CASSQTSGRTEQFF. CDR3 bases: TGTGCCAGCAGCCAGACTAGCGGGAGAACGGAGCAGTTCTTC.

This clonotype came up many times. The V gene is TRBV11-3, the J gene TRBJ1-1; D gene unclear. The germline V and J ends were trimmed by 2 bases and 0 bases, with 4 bases remaining between them. Germline lookup yields CDR1 SGHNT and CDR2 YENEEA. The CDR3 has 13 residues. The CDR3: CASSLRLNTEAFF. The CDR3 DNA sequence: TGTGCCAGCAGCTTAAGGCTGAACACTGAAGCTTTCTTT.